The T cell receptor beta chain under discussion was sequenced for a study of T cells in localized non-small cell lung cancer. The method was immunoSEQ multiplex PCR; TCRdb's version includes in-frame clones alone and lacks a portion of them. The sample shows more than 20,000 clones, 75% to 90% of them seen only once. Trimming shortened V by 5 bases and J by 3 bases, and 13 bases separated the two germline ends. This CDR3 has 15 residues. CDR1 and CDR2 from the germline V gene are SGHAT and FQNNGV. Study-wide results and limits: Measurement of T cell clonality placed uninvolved adjacent lung highest, above the level in tumor. Higher adjacent-lung clonality was associated with shorter survival.

On this clone: As yet, its antigen is unknown.

The V call is TRBV11-2, the J call TRBJ2-2; TRBD2 is a possible D gene (7 bases). This clonotype was obtained from a man aged 35-75 years with stage II squamous cell lung carcinoma. The specimen was PBMCs, collected before any cancer treatment. The CDR3 region is CASSLRGADTGELFF. CDR3 sequence (DNA): TGTGCCAGCAGCCTTCGGGGGGCCGACACCGGGGAGCTGTTTTTT. Combining the CDR3 with reference TRBV11-2 and TRBJ2-2 gives the whole variable domain EAGVAQSPRYKIIEKRQSVAFWCNPISGHATLYWYQQILGQGPKLLIQFQNNGVVDDSQLPKDRFSAERLKGVDSTLKIQPAKLEDSAVYLCASSLRGADTGELFFGEGSRLTVL.